What follows are 25 T cell receptor beta chains derived from one specimen sequenced in a study of T cell changes during pregnancy in multiple sclerosis. Data came from immunoSEQ multiplex PCR; TCRdb stores just in-frame clones and leaves some out. The sample has roughly 62,000 clones; 89% are singletons. The sequencing used peripheral blood, collected in the first trimester of pregnancy. All receptors derive from a female donor with multiple sclerosis, enrolled in a pregnancy study.

In DNA, the CDR3 is TGTGCCAGCAGTTCAGGACTAGCGGCCTACGAGCAGTACTTC. As protein: CASSSGLAAYEQYF. The V gene is TRBV6-5, the J gene TRBJ2-7, with 10 bases matching TRBD2. This CDR3 comprises 14 residues. Germline V gene sequence: CDR1 MNHEY, CDR2 SVGAGI. Losses at the gene ends were 4 bases for V and 2 bases for J; bases not matched to a gene: 2.

The gene calls are TRBV6-1 and TRBJ2-6; maybe TRBD1 (6 bases). The CDR3 is made up of 13 amino acids. Trimming shortened V by 10 bases and J by 6 bases, and 13 bases separated the two germline ends. Germline-derived CDR1 and CDR2 are MNHNS and SASEGT. CDR3 sequence reads: CAIPEGEANVLTF. The CDR3 DNA sequence: TGTGCCATTCCCGAGGGGGAGGCCAACGTCCTGACTTTC.

The gene calls are TRBV7-2 and TRBJ2-7, with 12 bases that match TRBD2. With V trimmed by 1 base and J by 7 bases, 8 bases remained unmatched. This CDR3 contains 16 residues. CDR1 is SGHTA and CDR2 is FQGNSA in the germline V gene. The CDR3 loop reads CASSLGWTSGIREQYF. CDR3 DNA sequence: TGTGCCAGCAGCTTAGGCTGGACTAGCGGGATTCGAGAGCAGTACTTC.

V gene TRBV30 combines with J gene TRBJ2-6; D possibly corresponds to TRBD1 (6 bases). The V gene lost 8 bases and the J gene lost 3 bases, with 20 bases spanning the gap. CDR3 length: 16 residues. Germline V lookup: CDR1 GTSNPN, CDR2 SVGIG (reference sequence). The CDR3: CAREVQGAYGANVLTF. The CDR3 DNA is TGTGCCCGAGAGGTACAGGGCGCGTATGGGGCCAACGTCCTGACTTTC.

This clone was seen a few times. For the CDR3, the DNA is TGTGCCAGTAGTATAGACAGGGGGAAAGAAAAACTGTTTTTT. This translates into CASSIDRGKEKLFF. The genes are TRBV19 and TRBJ1-4; TRBD1 agrees at 7 bases. The V segment lost 0 bases and the J segment 8 bases; nucleotides outside the gene matches: 3. CDR1 LNHDA and CDR2 SQIVND come from the germline V gene (reference sequence). The CDR3 is made up of 14 amino acids.

This chain joins TRBV11-2 and TRBJ2-5; weak D call: TRBD2 (5 bases). CDR1 SGHAT and CDR2 FQNNGV come from the germline V gene. The V and J ends lost 5 bases and 3 bases respectively, with 16 bases between them. The CDR3 contains 15 residues. CDR3 amino acids: CASSEKGESEETQYF. CDR3 DNA sequence: TGTGCCAGCAGCGAAAAGGGAGAAAGCGAAGAGACCCAGTACTTC. Drawing the rest from reference TRBV11-2 and TRBJ2-5, the complete variable domain is EAGVAQSPRYKIIEKRQSVAFWCNPISGHATLYWYQQILGQGPKLLIQFQNNGVVDDSQLPKDRFSAERLKGVDSTLKIQPAKLEDSAVYLCASSEKGESEETQYFGPGTRLLVL.

This chain connects TRBV19 to TRBJ1-5; no clear D gene. Germline values: CDR1 LNHDA, CDR2 SQIVND (reference sequence). Trimming removed 0 bases at V and 6 bases at J, with 6 bases between. This CDR3 spans 13 amino acids. In DNA form, the CDR3 reads TGTGCCAGTAGTATAGATCTAAGTCAGCCCCAGCATTTT. The encoded protein is CASSIDLSQPQHF.

The gene calls are TRBV18 and TRBJ2-5; D is possibly TRBD2 (6 bases). Trimming stripped 6 bases from V and 5 bases from J, with 19 bases between. CDR1 KGHSH and CDR2 LQKENI come from the germline V gene. The CDR3 runs 15 residues. CDR3 residues: CASSPGLLSEETQYF. DNA of the CDR3: TGTGCCAGCTCGCCGGGACTCCTCTCGGAGGAGACCCAGTACTTC.

This clone was counted at least ten times. This sequence joins TRBV30 and TRBJ1-1, with 9 bases that match TRBD1. This CDR3 has 14 amino acids. V dropped 8 bases and J dropped 0; count of bases not matched to a gene: 7. Looked up from germline, CDR1 is GTSNPN and CDR2 is SVGIG (reference sequence). The DNA for the CDR3 is TGTGCCGGGACAGGGCCCCTTTTGAACACTGAAGCTTTCTTT. This gives the protein CAGTGPLLNTEAFF.

The chain combines TRBV5-1 with TRBJ2-1; D is possibly TRBD2 (5 bases). The V and J ends lost 2 bases and 7 bases respectively, with 7 bases between them. Germline V gene sequence: CDR1 SGHRS, CDR2 YFSETQ. This CDR3 is built from 12 residues. CDR3 DNA: TGCGCCAGCAGCTTACCGGGGAATGAGCAGTTCTTC. The encoded protein is CASSLPGNEQFF. Based on the CDR3 plus reference TRBV5-1 and TRBJ2-1, the full variable domain is KAGVTQTPRYLIKTRGQQVTLSCSPISGHRSVSWYQQTPGQGLQFLFEYFSETQRNKGNFPGRFSGRQFSNSRSEMNVSTLELGDSALYLCASSLPGNEQFFGPGTRLTVL.

The V gene is TRBV7-2, the J gene TRBJ1-1; no definite D call. CDR3 size: 13 residues. Trimming pared 4 bases from V and 3 bases from J, leaving 9 bases between. Germline V gives CDR1 SGHTA, CDR2 FQGNSA. CDR3 sequence reads: CASSSIRDTEAFF. The CDR3 DNA sequence: TGTGCCAGCAGCTCCATCCGAGACACTGAAGCTTTCTTT.

This chain connects TRBV29-1 to TRBJ2-3, with 7 bases identical to TRBD2. CDR1 and CDR2 (germline): SQVTM, ANQGSEA. The CDR3 spans 12 residues. V lost 6 bases to trimming and J lost 1 base; unmatched junction nucleotides: 1. This CDR3 is CSVGRGTDTQYF. The CDR3 coding sequence is TGCAGCGTAGGGAGGGGCACAGATACGCAGTATTTT.

In DNA, the CDR3 is TGTGCCAGCAGTGACTCGCCGGGACAGGGGAATCAGCCCCAGCATTTT. Amino acids: CASSDSPGQGNQPQHF. V gene TRBV6-4 combines with J gene TRBJ1-5; TRBD1 aligns across 10 bases. The CDR3 length is 16 residues. CDR1 and CDR2 from the germline V gene are MRHNA and SNTAGT. V lost 0 bases, J lost 4 bases, and 3 bases stayed unmatched.

The CDR3 loop reads CASSPGPPNSPLHF. The CDR3 region has the DNA TGTGCCAGTAGTCCGGGTCCACCTAATTCACCCCTCCACTTT. This chain joins TRBV19 and TRBJ1-6; D uncertain. CDR3 length equals 14 residues. Trimming took off 5 bases at V and 6 bases at J, with 11 bases between the two ends. Per the germline V gene, CDR1 is LNHDA and CDR2 is SQIVND (reference sequence).

The chain links TRBV19 to TRBJ2-7; possible D gene TRBD2, 5 bases. Trimming pared 5 bases from V and 1 base from J, leaving 6 bases between. The CDR3 length is 12 residues. Germline V lookup: CDR1 LNHDA, CDR2 SQIVND (reference sequence). In DNA form, the CDR3 reads TGTGCCAGTAGTCGGGATTCCTACGAGCAGTACTTC. Translated: CASSRDSYEQYF.

The rearrangement uses TRBV7-8 and TRBJ1-4; D remains ambiguous. Per the germline V gene, CDR1 is SGHVS and CDR2 is FQNEAQ. Deletions cut 4 bases from V and 0 bases from J, with 9 bases between. This CDR3 has 15 amino acids. CDR3 bases: TGTGCCAGCAGCTCCTCCCCGGCAACTAATGAAAAACTGTTTTTT. This translates into CASSSSPATNEKLFF.

The chain uses TRBV2 and TRBJ2-3; D may be TRBD1 (6 bases). This CDR3 is built from 14 residues. V lost 7 bases, J lost 2 bases, and 13 bases lay in between. Germline lookup yields CDR1 SNHLY and CDR2 FYNNEI. The CDR3 region is CASTFQGHTDTQYF. DNA for the CDR3: TGTGCCAGCACGTTTCAGGGACACACAGATACGCAGTATTTT.

As regards this clone: The sample holds other DNA sequences that translate to the same CDR3. The chain couples TRBV11-2 to TRBJ1-2, with 8 bases that match TRBD1. The CDR3 is 13 residues long. Trimming removed 5 bases from V and 8 bases from J; junction bases left unmatched: 7. Germline V gene sequence: CDR1 SGHAT, CDR2 FQNNGV. CDR3 in amino acids: CASSPGTGRGYTF. CDR3 DNA sequence: TGTGCCAGCAGCCCAGGGACAGGTCGCGGCTACACCTTC.

Only one count was recorded for this clone. This chain links TRBV19 with TRBJ2-5, with D possibly being TRBD2 (5 bases). Between the trimmed V and J ends, which lost 3 bases and 4 bases, there was a span of 9 bases. The V gene's germline CDR1 is LNHDA and CDR2 SQIVND (reference sequence). The CDR3 totals 13 residues. The DNA for the CDR3 is TGTGCCAGTAGTATTCAGAGGGCAGAGACCCAGTACTTC. As protein: CASSIQRAETQYF.

The chain combines TRBV30 with TRBJ2-2; the match to TRBD2 covers 8 bases. Germline V gene data show CDR1 as GTSNPN and CDR2 as SVGIG (reference sequence). The ends lost 5 bases at V and 4 bases at J; junction bases unmatched: 9. CDR3 length equals 15 residues. The CDR3 coding sequence is TGTGCCTGGGAGGTAGCGGGGTCGGGCACCGGGGAGCTGTTTTTT. It encodes CAWEVAGSGTGELFF.

V usage is TRBV18 and J usage is TRBJ1-4; D is perhaps TRBD1 (5 bases). There are 14 residues in the CDR3. The germline CDR1 and CDR2 sequences are KGHSH and LQKENI. Trimming cost V 1 base and J 3 bases, with 6 bases left between them. In nucleotides, the CDR3 is TGTGCCAGCTCACCACGGGGGGCTAATGAAAAACTGTTTTTT. Its protein product is CASSPRGANEKLFF.

V is TRBV21-1 and J is TRBJ2-3; the DNA was not compared with TRBD2, the D call given in the table. TRBV21-1 is labeled a pseudogene. This CDR3 contains 13 residues. This chain's CDR3 is CASSKKTTDTQYF. CDR3 DNA: TGTGCCAGCAGCAAAAAGACTACGGATACGCAGTATTTT.

In nucleotides, the CDR3 is TGTGCCAGCAGAGGGGTCAGGCCGGGCAATGAGCAGTTCTTC. It translates to CASRGVRPGNEQFF. The chain recombines TRBV6-7 with TRBJ2-1; TRBD1 might be the D (5 bases). TRBV6-7 is treated as an ORF (open reading frame) with a function not yet certain. The CDR3 is made up of 14 amino acids. The V gene lost 6 bases and the J gene lost 6 bases, with 15 bases spanning the gap.

The chain joins TRBV7-9 to TRBJ2-4; 7 bases agree with TRBD2. The CDR3 contains 19 residues. The V gene end was trimmed by 4 bases and the J gene end by 3 bases; junction bases not matched to a gene: 18. The germline gives CDR1 SEHNR, CDR2 FQNEAQ (reference sequence). The CDR3 region is CASSSLKGREYSGKNIQYF. In nucleotides, the CDR3 is TGTGCCAGCAGCTCCCTAAAGGGGCGGGAGTATAGCGGCAAAAACATTCAGTACTTC.

The chain combines TRBV18 with TRBJ1-5; D may be TRBD1 (5 bases). CDR3 length: 13 amino acids. The ends were cut back, 3 bases at V and 5 bases at J, with 8 bases in the middle. In germline, CDR1 is KGHSH, CDR2 LQKENI. This CDR3 reads CASSPEGYQPQHF. DNA of the CDR3: TGTGCCAGCTCACCGGAGGGGTATCAGCCCCAGCATTTT.